This T cell receptor (beta chain) was sequenced in a study of blood T cell repertoires in COVID-19. The CDR3 has 15 residues. The germline V gene has CDR1 SGHDT and CDR2 YYEEEE. Trimming cost V 5 bases and J 0 bases; bases outside gene matches: 5. The table came from immunoSEQ multiplex PCR; TCRdb's copy has only in-frame clones and leaves some out. The sample holds some 490,000 clones, around 85% seen once. This chain uses TRBV5-6 with TRBJ2-1; 7 positions agree with TRBD1. The sequence derives from a human donor in a cohort sampled during active COVID-19. Sequences were obtained from peripheral blood. The CDR3 nucleotides are TGTGCCAGCAGGAGGGGGCCTAGCTCCTACAATGAGCAGTTCTTC. Protein: CASRRGPSSYNEQFF.